Listed here are 25 T cell receptor beta chains from one sample, sequenced in a study of T cells after yellow fever vaccination. TCRdb reprocessed the 5' RACE reads via MiXCR and lists one record per CDR3 protein. The sample lists 300,000 to 400,000 distinct CDR3 sequences, approximately 12% occurring once. The sample here was CD4+ T cells sorted from PBMCs, taken 15 days after the yellow fever booster vaccination. All receptors derive from a young man who received the YFV17D yellow fever vaccine.

This clonotype has a count of ten or more. The V call is TRBV12-3 or TRBV12-4, the J call TRBJ2-7, with D possibly TRBD1 on 5 matching bases. V lost 5 bases, J lost 7 bases, and 12 bases lay in between. The CDR3 spans 12 residues. CDR3 amino acids: CASSRPPGEQYF. CDR3 DNA sequence: TGTGCCAGCAGTAGACCTCCAGGGGAGCAGTACTTC.

The genes are TRBV20-1 and TRBJ1-1; 7 bases line up with TRBD1. The CDR3 has 14 residues. V gave up 3 bases and J gave up 4 bases; unmatched junction bases: 8. CDR1 is DFQATT and CDR2 is SNEGSKA in the germline V gene (reference sequence). The CDR3 region is CSASQGGRGTEAFF. Written as DNA, the CDR3 is TGCAGTGCTAGCCAGGGGGGCCGGGGCACTGAAGCTTTCTTT.

There are many counts of this clonotype. The rearrangement links TRBV6-5 to TRBJ1-2, with D possibly matching TRBD1 (5 bases). Germline V gene data show CDR1 as MNHEY and CDR2 as SVGAGI. Trimming left V 5 bases short and J 8 bases short, with 12 bases between. This CDR3 is built from 12 residues. CDR3 amino acids: CASSLRGWGYTF. CDR3 coding DNA: TGTGCCAGCAGTCTAAGGGGATGGGGCTACACCTTC.

This clonotype was detected a few times. J is TRBJ1-5 and V is TRBV4-1, with D possibly matching TRBD1 (5 bases). CDR3 length: 15 amino acids. Germline CDR1 is MGHRA and CDR2 is YSYEKL. V was pared by 3 bases and J by 4 bases, with 13 bases between. In DNA, the CDR3 is TGCGCCAGCAGCCACCGGGACGGAGAAAATCAGCCCCAGCATTTT. Encoded protein: CASSHRDGENQPQHF.

This clonotype was counted many times. CDR3 loop: CASSFRGSQETQYF. CDR3 coding DNA: TGTGCCAGCAGCTTTCGTGGGTCCCAAGAGACCCAGTACTTC. The gene calls are TRBV5-5 and TRBJ2-5; D is unclear. From germline, CDR1 is SGHKS and CDR2 YYEKEE (reference sequence). Trimming removed 2 bases from V and 1 base from J, with 9 bases in between. The CDR3 consists of 14 residues.

This clonotype was picked up a small number of times. The V and J genes are TRBV12-3 or TRBV12-4 and TRBJ1-3, with D uncertain. The V end lost 8 bases, the J end lost 1 base, and 12 bases lay between the germline ends. CDR3 size: 14 residues. CDR3 coding DNA: TGTGCCAGCGGATCCCGCAATTCTGGAAACACCATATATTTT. It translates to CASGSRNSGNTIYF.

The chain carries TRBV27 and TRBJ2-5; 7 bases line up with TRBD2. Looked up from germline, CDR1 is MNHEY and CDR2 is SMNVEV (reference sequence). The length of the CDR3 is 12 residues. V gave up 5 bases and J gave up 7 bases; unmatched junction bases: 4. The CDR3, as DNA: TGTGCCAGCAGTCCCCCGGGGGGGACCCAGTACTTC. Translating gives CASSPPGGTQYF.

The V gene is TRBV9, the J gene TRBJ2-3; TRBD2 aligns across 7 bases. The CDR3 has 16 residues. The V gene end was trimmed by 3 bases and the J gene end by 0 bases; junction bases not matched to a gene: 7. In germline, CDR1 is SGDLS, CDR2 YYNGEE. CDR3: CASSANSGRSTDTQYF. CDR3 nucleotide sequence: TGTGCCAGCAGCGCTAATAGCGGGCGGAGCACAGATACGCAGTATTTT.

The V and J genes are TRBV18 and TRBJ2-7; the D call may be TRBD1 or TRBD2 (5 bases each). The CDR3 runs 13 residues. V lost 3 bases to trimming and J lost 5 bases, with 11 bases between them. Germline assignment: CDR1 KGHSH and CDR2 LQKENI. The CDR3 reads CASSPTGTHEQYV. Written as DNA, the CDR3 is TGTGCCAGCTCACCCACTGGGACCCACGAGCAGTACGTC.

This clonotype has a handful of counts. The chain has TRBV9 and TRBJ1-1; D uncertain. Germline CDR1 reads SGDLS; CDR2 reads YYNGEE. The CDR3 loop spans 14 amino acids. V shed 0 bases and J shed 0 bases, with 6 bases lying between them. The CDR3 loop is CASSVGGMNTEAFF. The DNA of the CDR3 is TGTGCCAGCAGCGTAGGGGGAATGAACACTGAAGCTTTCTTT.

The J gene is TRBJ2-3, the V gene TRBV24-1; TRBD1 matches 7 bases. The V gene end was trimmed by 3 bases and the J gene end by 1 base; junction bases not matched to a gene: 9. The CDR3 length is 17 residues. Germline CDR1 reads KGHDR; CDR2 reads SFDVKD. The CDR3 loop reads CATSDPRQGEGTDTQYF. The CDR3 DNA is TGTGCCACCAGTGATCCCCGACAGGGTGAGGGCACAGATACGCAGTATTTT.

The chain couples TRBV5-1 to TRBJ1-1; 7 bases are a match to TRBD1. The CDR3 totals 15 residues. V lost 5 bases and J lost 3; bases outside the gene matches: 10. Germline V gene data show CDR1 as SGHRS and CDR2 as YFSETQ. The DNA of the CDR3 is TGCGCCAGCAGGCTGACAGGGTCCTGGGACACTGAAGCTTTCTTT. This encodes CASRLTGSWDTEAFF.

The J gene is TRBJ1-2, the V gene TRBV12-3 or TRBV12-4; D is perhaps TRBD1 (5 bases). Trimming shortened V by 3 bases and J by 7 bases, and 9 bases separated the two germline ends. The CDR3 covers 12 residues. This CDR3 is CASSFQGPGYTF. The CDR3 nucleotides are TGTGCCAGCAGTTTTCAGGGTCCTGGCTACACCTTC.

This clonotype has just a few counts. The rearrangement links TRBV6-6 to TRBJ2-7; D is possibly TRBD2 (6 bases). The CDR3 contains 14 residues. Trimming removed 6 bases from V and 0 bases from J, with 12 bases in between. Per the germline V gene, CDR1 is MNHNY and CDR2 is SVGAGI (reference sequence). The CDR3 nucleotides are TGTGCCAGCAGCTGGGACGGGAGCTCCTACGAGCAGTACGTC. It is translated as CASSWDGSSYEQYV.

This clonotype was recorded a few times. The chain has TRBV7-8 and TRBJ2-1; maybe TRBD1 (6 bases). Germline V CDR1 and CDR2: SGHVS, FQNEAQ. The CDR3 spans 15 residues. Trimming pared 1 base from V and 6 bases from J, leaving 13 bases between. CDR3 region: CASSLEGEGFNEQFF. CDR3 sequence (DNA): TGTGCCAGCAGCTTAGAGGGGGAAGGGTTCAATGAGCAGTTCTTC.

This clonotype was seen repeatedly, ten times or more. V is TRBV5-1 and J is TRBJ1-3; possible D gene TRBD1, 5 bases. CDR1 and CDR2 from the germline V gene are SGHRS and YFSETQ. Trimming cost V 3 bases and J 0 bases, with 16 bases left between them. The CDR3 is made up of 17 amino acids. The chain's CDR3 is CASSWGGRPDSGNTIYF. In DNA, the CDR3 is TGCGCCAGCAGCTGGGGGGGTAGACCTGACTCTGGAAACACCATATATTTT. Combining the CDR3 with reference TRBV5-1 and TRBJ1-3 gives the whole variable domain KAGVTQTPRYLIKTRGQQVTLSCSPISGHRSVSWYQQTPGQGLQFLFEYFSETQRNKGNFPGRFSGRQFSNSRSEMNVSTLELGDSALYLCASSWGGRPDSGNTIYFGEGSWLTVV.

This clonotype appeared many times. The chain employs TRBV5-1 and TRBJ2-5; TRBD1 might be the D (6 bases). Between the trimmed V and J ends, which lost 4 bases and 1 base, there was a span of 8 bases. CDR1 and CDR2 from the germline V gene are SGHRS and YFSETQ. This CDR3 is built from 13 residues. The CDR3 spells CASSVDSQETQYF. The DNA of the CDR3 is TGCGCCAGCAGCGTGGACAGCCAAGAGACCCAGTACTTC.

The chain joins TRBV5-6 to TRBJ1-2; D is uncertain. This CDR3 is 12 amino acids long. The germline V gene has CDR1 SGHDT and CDR2 YYEEEE. Trimming removed 4 bases from V and 7 bases from J, with 11 bases in between. This CDR3 is CASSPARLGYTF. In DNA form, the CDR3 reads TGTGCCAGCAGCCCGGCCCGTCTTGGCTACACCTTC. The full variable domain, in which reference TRBV5-6 and TRBJ1-2 provide the parts outside the CDR3, is DAGVTQSPTHLIKTRGQQVTLRCSPKSGHDTVSWYQQALGQGPQFIFQYYEEEERQRGNFPDRFSGHQFPNYSSELNVNALLLGDSALYLCASSPARLGYTFGSGTRLTVV.

This chain joins TRBV18 and TRBJ2-1, with D perhaps assigned TRBD1 or TRBD2 (5 bases each). Germline V CDR1 and CDR2: KGHSH, LQKENI. Deletions cut 3 bases from V and 14 bases from J, with 14 bases between. The CDR3 has 12 residues. DNA for the CDR3: TGTGCCAGCTCACCTAAGGAATTGGGGGAGTTCTTC. Translated: CASSPKELGEFF.

A few counts support this clonotype. The gene calls are TRBV12-5 and TRBJ1-5; a possible D gene is TRBD1 (5 bases). Germline CDR1 is LGHNT and CDR2 is FRNRAP. Trimming shortened V by 6 bases and J by 5 bases, and 8 bases separated the two germline ends. The CDR3 covers 12 residues. The CDR3 DNA follows: TGTGCTAGTGGGACAGATCATCAGCCCCAGCATTTT. This gives the protein CASGTDHQPQHF.

The CDR3 region has the DNA TGTGCCACCAGCAGGATCGCGGGGGGTTACAATGAGCAGTTCTTC. Translation: CATSRIAGGYNEQFF. The rearrangement uses TRBV2 and TRBJ2-1, with TRBD2 matching 8 bases. The CDR3 consists of 15 residues. Per germline, CDR1 SNHLY and CDR2 FYNNEI. V dropped 10 bases and J dropped 4; count of bases not matched to a gene: 12.

Here the CDR3 reads CASSSWVGGGGRSEQYV. CDR3 DNA: TGTGCCAGCAGCTCCTGGGTCGGTGGCGGGGGCCGGTCCGAGCAGTACGTC. This sequence joins TRBV6-2 or TRBV6-3 and TRBJ2-7; D may be TRBD2 (7 bases). V was shortened by 6 bases and J by 6 bases, with 27 bases between the two germline ends. Germline V gene lookup returns CDR1 MNHEY and CDR2 SVGEGT. CDR3 length: 17 residues.

This clonotype has a handful of counts. The chain uses TRBV5-6 and TRBJ1-6; D unclear. Germline CDR1 SGHDT, CDR2 YYEEEE. V dropped 2 bases and J dropped 9 bases, with 18 bases sitting between them. This CDR3 spans 16 amino acids. The CDR3, as DNA: TGTGCCAGCAGCTTAGGTGGGATCGGCTTCGGTTCACCCCTCCACTTT. It encodes CASSLGGIGFGSPLHF. Complete variable domain (other parts from reference TRBV5-6 and TRBJ1-6): DAGVTQSPTHLIKTRGQQVTLRCSPKSGHDTVSWYQQALGQGPQFIFQYYEEEERQRGNFPDRFSGHQFPNYSSELNVNALLLGDSALYLCASSLGGIGFGSPLHFGNGTRLTVT.

The rearrangement joins TRBV6-5 to TRBJ1-1, with D maybe TRBD1 (5 bases). Germline values: CDR1 MNHEY, CDR2 SVGAGI. This CDR3 comprises 16 residues. Trimming cost V 3 bases and J 1 base, with 15 bases left between them. DNA of the CDR3: TGTGCCAGCAGTTATATAGGGGTCGGGTCGAACACTGAAGCTTTCTTT. Its translation is CASSYIGVGSNTEAFF.

This chain connects TRBV19 to TRBJ1-2, with TRBD1 matching 7 bases. Germline lookup yields CDR1 LNHDA and CDR2 SQIVND (reference sequence). The J segment lost 4 bases and the V segment lost 7 bases, leaving 6 bases of the junction unmatched. The CDR3 length is 13 residues. The CDR3 here is CASTMDRIYGYTF. The CDR3 bases are TGTGCCAGTACCATGGACAGGATCTATGGCTACACCTTC.